This section outlines one T cell receptor beta chain sequence together with its context. The sample comes from a study of blood T cell repertoires in COVID-19. The length of the CDR3 is 13 residues. With 5 bases removed from V and 4 bases from J, the gap between germline ends came to 12 bases. Germline CDR1 reads SEHNR; CDR2 reads FQNEAQ (reference sequence). The assay was immunoSEQ multiplex PCR, and TCRdb's table has in-frame clones only and misses some. The sample lists some 250,000 clones; about 89% were seen once. The source of this sequence is a man aged 40-55 years who had recovered from COVID-19. The specimen was PBMCs or T cells enriched from blood (not recorded which). The rearrangement uses TRBV7-9 and TRBJ2-7; D ambiguous. This chain's CDR3 is CASSPATDYEQYF. The CDR3 DNA sequence: TGTGCCAGCAGCCCCGCTACAGATTACGAGCAGTACTTC.